The rows below give T cell receptor beta chains drawn from one sample of a study of early T cells in non-severe SARS-CoV-2 infection. From the 5' RACE reads, TCRdb called clonotypes with MiXCR, one entry per CDR3 protein. Of 15,000 to 20,000 distinct CDR3 sequences in the sample, around 5.9% were seen once. Sequencing was done on a sample of whole blood. Receptors originate from an adult who was a healthcare worker with PCR-confirmed SARS-CoV-2 infection or an uninfected control (not recorded which). Both conserved end residues are part of each CDR3. The order of the fields is clone size, D gene, J gene, V gene, CDR3 protein, CDR3 DNA. D genes are given only for firm matches. Clone size is given for some rows only: seen once, a few or many times, or a class if the clone is expanded.

few | - | TRBJ2-1 | TRBV20-1 | CSASAGSSYNEQFF | TGCAGTGCTAGTGCGGGGAGCTCCTACAATGAGCAGTTCTTC
medium-sized | TRBD1 | TRBJ1-2 | TRBV20-1 | CSGDRGLGYTF | TGCAGCGGGGACAGGGGGCTTGGCTACACCTTC
many | TRBD1 | TRBJ2-7 | TRBV12-3/TRBV12-4 | CASSLRGTGAEQYF | TGTGCCAGCAGTTTACGTGGGACAGGGGCCGAGCAGTACTTC
few | - | TRBJ2-5 | TRBV9 | CASSAGPQRMETQYF | TGTGCCAGCAGCGCGGGCCCGCAAAGAATGGAGACCCAGTACTTC
many | - | TRBJ1-5 | TRBV20-1 | CSAEPSVDQPQHF | TGCAGTGCCGAGCCTTCGGTGGATCAGCCCCAGCATTTT
many | - | TRBJ2-7 | TRBV29-1 | CSVGPGTLSTYEQYF | TGCAGCGTTGGTCCCGGAACACTGAGCACCTACGAGCAGTACTTC
many | - | TRBJ2-3 | TRBV5-1 | CASSPVPSTDTQYF | TGCGCCAGCAGCCCCGTCCCGAGCACAGATACGCAGTATTTT
many | - | TRBJ2-3 | TRBV5-1 | CASSLVRAATDTQYF | TGCGCCAGCAGCTTGGTCCGAGCGGCCACAGATACGCAGTATTTT
medium-sized | - | TRBJ2-1 | TRBV11-2 | CASSSTYEQFF | TGTGCCAGCAGCTCCACTTATGAGCAGTTCTTC
- | - | TRBJ1-2 | TRBV3-1 | CASSQGQNNYGYTF | TGTGCCAGCAGCCAAGGACAGAATAACTATGGCTACACCTTC
many | - | TRBJ2-5 | TRBV9 | CASSVTPMAFGETQYF | TGTGCCAGCAGCGTAACCCCAATGGCTTTTGGCGAGACCCAGTACTTC
many | - | TRBJ2-5 | TRBV28 | CASSLASGGQYQETQYF | TGTGCCAGCAGTTTAGCTAGTGGCGGTCAGTACCAAGAGACCCAGTACTTC
many | - | TRBJ2-7 | TRBV2 | CASSEALRLYEQYF | TGTGCCAGCAGTGAAGCGCTTCGACTCTACGAGCAGTACTTC
few | - | TRBJ2-5 | TRBV3-1 | CASSQGRSLGETQYF | TGTGCCAGCAGCCAAGGCAGGTCCTTGGGAGAGACCCAGTACTTC
many | - | TRBJ1-6 | TRBV28 | CASSLMSSYNSPLHF | TGTGCCAGCAGTTTAATGAGCTCCTATAATTCACCCCTCCACTTT
many | - | TRBJ2-3 | TRBV6-1 | CASSPGTMSTDTQYF | TGTGCCAGCAGCCCGGGGACAATGAGCACAGATACGCAGTATTTT
medium-sized | - | TRBJ1-1 | TRBV6-5 | CASSYATGNTEAFF | TGTGCCAGCAGTTACGCAACAGGGAACACTGAAGCTTTCTTT
few | TRBD1 | TRBJ2-7 | TRBV4-1 | CASSPDRDYEQYF | TGCGCCAGCAGCCCGGACAGGGACTACGAGCAGTACTTC
many | - | TRBJ2-7 | TRBV6-1 | CASSEISGLRDYEQYF | TGTGCCAGCAGTGAAATCTCCGGCCTGCGGGACTACGAGCAGTACTTC
many | TRBD2 | TRBJ2-3 | TRBV20-1 | CSARIGAGAITDTQYF | TGCAGTGCTAGAATAGGGGCGGGAGCCATCACAGATACGCAGTATTTT
medium-sized | TRBD2 | TRBJ2-7 | TRBV18 | CASSRTSGRRTYEQYF | TGTGCCAGCTCACGGACTAGCGGGAGGAGAACCTACGAGCAGTACTTC
medium-sized | - | TRBJ2-7 | TRBV25-1 | CASSFNYEQYF | TGTGCCAGCAGCTTTAACTACGAGCAGTACTTC
many | - | TRBJ2-1 | TRBV27 | CASSPRTYNEQFF | TGTGCCAGCAGTCCACGGACATACAATGAGCAGTTCTTC
many | - | TRBJ2-3 | TRBV6-6 | CASSPGGPSVGQYF | TGTGCCAGCTCCCCCGGGGGGCCTAGCGTGGGGCAGTATTTT
- | - | TRBJ2-5 | TRBV29-1 | CSVEDPRQETQYF | TGCAGCGTTGAAGATCCCAGACAAGAGACCCAGTACTTC
many | - | TRBJ2-4 | TRBV15 | CATSRDQAASQAENIQYF | TGTGCCACCAGCAGAGATCAGGCCGCTAGCCAGGCCGAAAACATTCAGTACTTC
many | - | TRBJ2-1 | TRBV6-1 | CASSVGSQYNEQFF | TGTGCCAGCAGTGTGGGTTCCCAGTACAATGAGCAGTTCTTC
many | TRBD1 | TRBJ2-2 | TRBV4-1 | CASSQDGQGGTGELFF | TGCGCCAGCAGCCAAGATGGACAGGGGGGAACCGGGGAGCTGTTTTTT
many | TRBD2 | TRBJ2-7 | TRBV6-2/TRBV6-3 | CASSFGTRYEQYF | TGTGCCAGCAGTTTCGGGACTAGGTACGAGCAGTACTTC